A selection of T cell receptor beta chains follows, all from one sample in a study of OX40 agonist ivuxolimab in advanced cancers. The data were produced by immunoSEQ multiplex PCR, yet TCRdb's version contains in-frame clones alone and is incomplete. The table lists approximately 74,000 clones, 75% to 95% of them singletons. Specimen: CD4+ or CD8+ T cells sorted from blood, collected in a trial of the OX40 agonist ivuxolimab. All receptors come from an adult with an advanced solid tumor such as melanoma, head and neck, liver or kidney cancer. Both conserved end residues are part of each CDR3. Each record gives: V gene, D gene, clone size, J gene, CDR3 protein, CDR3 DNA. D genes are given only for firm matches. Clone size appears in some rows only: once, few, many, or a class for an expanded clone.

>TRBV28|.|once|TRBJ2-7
CASSPERGVTYEQYF
TGTGCCAGCAGTCCTGAGAGAGGGGTTACCTACGAGCAGTACTTC
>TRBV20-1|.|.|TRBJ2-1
CSASYNEQFF
TGCAGTGCCAGTTACAATGAGCAGTTCTTC
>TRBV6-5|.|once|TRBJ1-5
CASSYKGGQPQHF
TGTGCCAGCAGTTACAAGGGCGGGCAGCCCCAGCATTTT
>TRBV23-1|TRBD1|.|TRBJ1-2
CASSLNRGSRDGYTF
TGCGCCAGCAGTCTAAACAGGGGTTCTAGGGATGGCTACACCTTC
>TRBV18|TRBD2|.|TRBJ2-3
CASSPGTSWADTQYF
TGTGCCAGCTCACCTGGGACTAGTTGGGCAGATACGCAGTATTTT
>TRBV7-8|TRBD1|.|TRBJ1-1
CASSFWDSNTEAFF
TGTGCCAGCAGCTTTTGGGACAGCAACACTGAAGCTTTCTTT
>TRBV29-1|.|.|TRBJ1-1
CSVDTGMAFF
TGCAGCGTTGACACAGGGATGGCTTTCTTT
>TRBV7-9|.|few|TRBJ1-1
CASSLAEGKNTEAFF
TGTGCCAGCAGCTTAGCGGAGGGCAAGAACACTGAAGCTTTCTTT
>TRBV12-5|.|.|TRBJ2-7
CASGLGPYIERYF
TGTGCTAGTGGTTTGGGACCGTACATAGAGCGGTACTTC
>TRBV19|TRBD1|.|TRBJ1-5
CASMGQGTQPQHF
TGTGCCAGTATGGGACAGGGGACTCAGCCCCAGCATTTT
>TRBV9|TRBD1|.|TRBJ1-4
CASSAQTGGDEKLFF
TGTGCCAGCAGCGCGCAAACAGGGGGCGACGAAAAACTGTTTTTT
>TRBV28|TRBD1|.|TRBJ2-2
CASSPGTGGAGELFF
TGTGCCAGCAGCCCAGGGACAGGGGGTGCCGGGGAGCTGTTTTTT
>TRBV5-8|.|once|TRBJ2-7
CASSLIGFYEQYF
TGTGCCAGCAGCTTGATCGGATTCTACGAGCAGTACTTC
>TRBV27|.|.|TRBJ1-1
CASSLSMTGNTEAFF
TGTGCCAGCAGTTTATCTATGACAGGGAACACTGAAGCTTTCTTT
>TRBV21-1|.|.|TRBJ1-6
CARGVPGSPLHF
TGTGCCAGGGGGGTCCCTGGGTCACCCCTCCACTTT
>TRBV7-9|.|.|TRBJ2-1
CASSFPGATYNEQFF
TGTGCCAGCAGCTTTCCTGGGGCCACCTACAATGAGCAGTTCTTC
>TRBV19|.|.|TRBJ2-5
CASSLVGGAETQYF
TGTGCCAGTAGCCTTGTGGGGGGGGCGGAGACCCAGTACTTC
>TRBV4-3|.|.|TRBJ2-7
CASSQGSRRFYEQYF
TGCGCCAGCAGCCAAGGGTCGCGTCGGTTTTACGAGCAGTACTTC
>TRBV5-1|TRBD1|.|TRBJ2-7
CASSPPGTDRYEQYF
TGCGCCAGCAGCCCACCCGGGACAGACCGCTACGAGCAGTACTTC
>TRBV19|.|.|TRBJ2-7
CASSKGGIEQYF
TGTGCCAGTAGTAAGGGAGGTATCGAGCAGTACTTC
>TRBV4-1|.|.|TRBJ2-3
CASSLGASASTDTQYF
TGCGCCAGCAGCCTCGGTGCTAGCGCTAGCACAGATACGCAGTATTTT
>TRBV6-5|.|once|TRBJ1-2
CASSYSIGDGYTF
TGTGCCAGCAGTTACTCGATCGGGGATGGCTACACCTTC
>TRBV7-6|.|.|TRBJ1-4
CASSPSWGSATNEKLFF
TGTGCCAGCAGCCCATCATGGGGGTCCGCAACTAATGAAAAACTGTTTTTT
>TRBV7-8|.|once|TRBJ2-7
CASSSELNFDEQYF
TGTGCCAGCAGCTCCGAGCTGAATTTCGACGAGCAGTACTTC
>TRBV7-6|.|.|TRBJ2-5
CASSRLGEETQYF
TGTGCCAGCAGCCGTCTCGGGGAAGAGACCCAGTACTTC
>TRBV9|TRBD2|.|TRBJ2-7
CASSVGVLAGVGYEQYF
TGTGCCAGCAGCGTAGGGGTACTAGCGGGAGTTGGGTACGAGCAGTACTTC
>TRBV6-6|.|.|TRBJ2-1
CASSWLDGNYNEQFF
TGTGCCAGCAGTTGGCTCGACGGTAACTACAATGAGCAGTTCTTC
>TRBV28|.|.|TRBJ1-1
CASSLGYVEGAFF
TGTGCCAGCAGTTTGGGTTACGTAGAGGGAGCTTTCTTT
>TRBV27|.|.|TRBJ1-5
CASSDSNQPQHF
TGTGCCAGCAGTGATAGCAATCAGCCCCAGCATTTT
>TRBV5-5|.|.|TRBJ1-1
CASSPPQGNTEAFF
TGTGCCAGCAGCCCACCACAGGGGAACACTGAAGCTTTCTTT
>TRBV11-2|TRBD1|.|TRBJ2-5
CASSPIDRGRETQYF
TGTGCCAGCAGCCCTATTGACAGGGGGCGGGAGACCCAGTACTTC
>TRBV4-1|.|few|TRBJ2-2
CASSQDGVGELFF
TGCGCCAGCAGCCAAGATGGGGTCGGGGAGCTGTTTTTT
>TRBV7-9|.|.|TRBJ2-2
CASSEQGSRVGELFF
TGTGCCAGCAGCGAGCAGGGTAGCAGGGTCGGGGAGCTGTTTTTT
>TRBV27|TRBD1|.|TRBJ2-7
CASAWGQGHEQYF
TGTGCCAGCGCTTGGGGACAGGGGCACGAGCAGTACTTC
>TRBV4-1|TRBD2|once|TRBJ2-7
CASSQTSGGYEQYF
TGCGCCAGCAGCCAAACTAGCGGGGGTTACGAGCAGTACTTC
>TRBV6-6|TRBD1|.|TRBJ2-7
CATTGGDYEQYF
TGTGCCACTACAGGGGGCGACTACGAGCAGTACTTC
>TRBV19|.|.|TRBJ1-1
CASSIGGRGRTEAFF
TGTGCCAGTAGTATAGGGGGCAGGGGTCGCACTGAAGCTTTCTTT
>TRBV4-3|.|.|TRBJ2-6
CASSQDRGVRQLVSGANVLTF
TGCGCCAGCAGCCAAGATCGCGGGGTTCGCCAGTTAGTCTCTGGGGCCAACGTCCTGACTTTC
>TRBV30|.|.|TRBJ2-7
CAWSVGLSYEQYF
TGTGCCTGGAGTGTAGGGTTATCCTACGAGCAGTACTTC
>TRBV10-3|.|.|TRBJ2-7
CAISEIMERIPYEQYF
TGTGCCATCAGTGAAATTATGGAGCGGATCCCCTACGAGCAGTACTTC
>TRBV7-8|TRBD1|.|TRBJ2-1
CASSLPGQGANEQFF
TGTGCCAGCAGCTTACCGGGACAGGGGGCTAATGAGCAGTTCTTC